The TCR beta chain under discussion was sequenced for a study of naive and memory T cell subsets. An equimolar mix of two oligonucleotides served as the beta constant-region primer for TRBC1 and TRBC2. Ligated cDNA was amplified by four rounds of PCR with nested alpha and beta constant-region primers and SP2. A single record per CDR3 protein comes from TCRdb applying MiXCR to the UMI-ligation and nested PCR reads. The sample has approximately 140,000 distinct CDR3 sequences, 15% to 20% seen once. The study, taken as a whole, reports: Possibly reflecting memory cells re-expressing CD45RA, a few larger clonotypes occurred in naive repertoires, especially CD8. Diversity fell and Gini index rose from naive through CM, EM, EMRA.

V lost 4 bases and J lost 6, with 17 bases in between. This CDR3 comprises 14 residues. Germline CDR1 reads SGHRS; CDR2 reads YFSETQ. In regard to this clonotype: Its antigen is undetermined.

Material: naive CD8+ T cells from blood. The clonotype was recovered from a human donor in good health. The chain employs TRBV5-1 and TRBJ2-7, with D perhaps matching TRBD1 or TRBD2 (6 bases each). The CDR3 is CASSLDAGTTEQYF. The CDR3 bases are TGCGCCAGCAGCCTCGATGCGGGGACAACCGAGCAGTACTTC.